This TCR beta chain was documented in a study of CD8 T cells in ankylosing spondylitis. Points from the study as a whole: Reportedly, significant enrichment of disease-linked clones occurred in matched ankylosing spondylitis synovial fluid.

TCR beta libraries were made by quantitative 5'-RACE with molecular barcodes. From the 5' RACE reads, TCRdb called clonotypes with MiXCR, one entry per CDR3 protein. This sample has almost 250,000 distinct CDR3 sequences, with roughly a third found just once. A note on this clonotype: The antigen is unknown.

Sequenced input: blood, either unsorted or a sorted T cell fraction (not recorded which). This clonotype was sampled from a male donor with ankylosing spondylitis or in good health (not recorded which).

The CDR3 DNA reads as TGCAGTGCTCTCCCGACAGGGGGCTATCGCACAGATACGCAGTATTTT. Its translation is CSALPTGGYRTDTQYF. V is TRBV20-1 and J is TRBJ2-3, with 10 bases aligning to TRBD1. This CDR3 region has 16 residues. Trimming at V came to 5 bases and at J to 1 base, leaving 9 bases not matched to a gene. Germline CDR1 is DFQATT and CDR2 is SNEGSKA (reference sequence).